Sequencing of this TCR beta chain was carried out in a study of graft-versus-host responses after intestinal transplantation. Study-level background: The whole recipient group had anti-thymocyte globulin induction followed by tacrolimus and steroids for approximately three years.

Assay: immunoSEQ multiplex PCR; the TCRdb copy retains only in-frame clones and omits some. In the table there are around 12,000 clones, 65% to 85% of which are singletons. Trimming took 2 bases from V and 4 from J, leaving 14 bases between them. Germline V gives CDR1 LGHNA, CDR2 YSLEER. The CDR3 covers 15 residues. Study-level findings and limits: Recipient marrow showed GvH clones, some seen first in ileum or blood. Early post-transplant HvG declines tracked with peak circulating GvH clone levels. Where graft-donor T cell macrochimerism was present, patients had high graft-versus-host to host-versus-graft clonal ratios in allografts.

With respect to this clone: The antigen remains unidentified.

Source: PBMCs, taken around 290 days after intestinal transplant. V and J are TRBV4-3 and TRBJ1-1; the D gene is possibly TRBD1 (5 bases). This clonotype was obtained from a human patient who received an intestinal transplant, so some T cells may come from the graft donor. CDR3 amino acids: CASSQFRGSGTEAFF. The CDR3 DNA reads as TGCGCCAGCAGCCAATTTAGGGGAAGCGGCACTGAAGCTTTCTTT.